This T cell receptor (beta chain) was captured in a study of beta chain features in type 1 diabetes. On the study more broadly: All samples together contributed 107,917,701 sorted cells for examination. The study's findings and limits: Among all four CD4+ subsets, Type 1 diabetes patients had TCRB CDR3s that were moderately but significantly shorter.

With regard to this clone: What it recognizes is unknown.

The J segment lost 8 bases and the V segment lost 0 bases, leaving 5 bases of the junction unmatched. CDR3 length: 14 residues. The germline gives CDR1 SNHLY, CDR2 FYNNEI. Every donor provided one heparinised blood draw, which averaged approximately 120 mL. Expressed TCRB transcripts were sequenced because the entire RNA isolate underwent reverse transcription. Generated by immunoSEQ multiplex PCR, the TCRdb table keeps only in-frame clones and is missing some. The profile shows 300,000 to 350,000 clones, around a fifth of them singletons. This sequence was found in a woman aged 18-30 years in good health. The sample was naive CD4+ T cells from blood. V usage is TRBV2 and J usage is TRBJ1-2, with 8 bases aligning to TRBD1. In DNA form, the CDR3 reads TGTGCCAGCAGTGAAGCCCGACAGGGGATCGGCTACACCTTC. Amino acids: CASSEARQGIGYTF.